This T cell receptor (beta chain) was sequenced for a study of cytomegalovirus exposure and HLA in healthy donors. V lost 2 bases and J lost 3, with 8 bases in between. Germline CDR1 WSHSY, CDR2 SAAADI. The CDR3 covers 13 residues. Assay: immunoSEQ multiplex PCR; the TCRdb copy retains only in-frame clones and omits some. The data contain tens of thousands of clones, around 97% of them seen just once; the ten biggest clones take up 2% to 2.5%. What was sequenced was PBMCs. The genes are TRBV10-2 and TRBJ2-7, with a weak D call TRBD2 (5 bases). The clonotype comes from a man in his late teens or twenties in good health and CMV-seronegative. CDR3 loop: CASSEARDYEQYF. DNA for the CDR3: TGCGCCAGCAGTGAGGCCCGGGACTACGAGCAGTACTTC.